The 12 T cell receptor beta chains given below trace back to one sample, sequenced in a study of blood T cell repertoires in COVID-19 (dated by TCRdb to the early 2020s). Library generation was performed with the immunoSEQ multiplex PCR assay. Here the immuneACCESS table is served through TCRdb, limited to in-frame sequences with V and J called. Missing clones are a known gap in these copies; in checked studies unresolved V genes cover under half, and the rest lacks a known reason. The sample table shows 200,000 or so clones, and 65% to 85% are seen once. The ten most abundant clones make up 5.2% of the sample. Source material: peripheral blood. The origin of the receptors is a woman in her twenties or thirties with acute or convalescent COVID-19.

V gene TRBV18 combines with J gene TRBJ2-3; TRBD1 might be the D (5 bases). The length of the CDR3 is 14 residues. The germline CDR1 and CDR2 sequences are KGHSH and LQKENI. Trimming cost V 3 bases and J 4 bases, with 11 bases left between them. The CDR3 sequence: CASSPIGAADTQYF. CDR3 coding DNA: TGTGCCAGCTCACCGATAGGGGCGGCAGATACGCAGTATTTT.

The chain links TRBV18 to TRBJ2-6; TRBD1 matches at 9 bases. CDR1 and CDR2 from the germline V gene are KGHSH and LQKENI. With V trimmed by 2 bases and J by 0 bases, 5 bases remained unmatched. The length of the CDR3 is 18 residues. The CDR3 coding sequence is TGTGCCAGCTCACCAGAGGACAGGGGTGTCTCTGGGGCCAACGTCCTGACTTTC. This codes for CASSPEDRGVSGANVLTF.

V and J are TRBV21-1 and TRBJ2-1; TRBD2 is taken as the D call from the table, unchecked against the DNA. TRBV21-1 is a known pseudogene. CDR3 length equals 16 residues. CDR3 DNA sequence: TGTGCCAGCAGCTTCGTCAGTGGGAGCTCCTACAATGAGCAGTTCTTC. Its protein is CASSFVSGSSYNEQFF.

This clone was observed a handful of times. This sequence joins TRBV19 and TRBJ1-1, with D possibly matching TRBD1 (5 bases). CDR1 and CDR2 (germline): LNHDA, SQIVND (reference sequence). The CDR3 consists of 15 residues. The germline V and J ends were trimmed by 3 bases and 1 base, with 12 bases remaining between them. CDR3 amino acids: CASSIGGSWNTEAFF. CDR3 coding DNA: TGTGCCAGTAGTATTGGGGGGTCATGGAACACTGAAGCTTTCTTT.

The V and J genes are TRBV6-2 or TRBV6-3 and TRBJ2-1; D not resolved. CDR3 length equals 15 residues. Germline V gives CDR1 MNHEY, CDR2 SVGEGT. V lost 0 bases to trimming and J lost 4 bases, with 10 bases between them. In DNA, the CDR3 is TGTGCCAGCAGTTACTCTGGCAGATCGTACAATGAGCAGTTCTTC. It codes for CASSYSGRSYNEQFF.

The chain joins TRBV4-2 to TRBJ2-1; 11 nucleotides match TRBD2. The germline V gene has CDR1 LGHNA and CDR2 YNFKEQ. The J segment lost 6 bases and the V segment lost 2 bases, leaving 3 bases of the junction unmatched. The CDR3 is 15 amino acids. CDR3: CASSQLGLAGNEQFF. The DNA for the CDR3 is TGTGCCAGCAGCCAACTTGGACTAGCGGGCAATGAGCAGTTCTTC.

This chain joins TRBV21-1 and TRBJ1-1. TRBV21-1 is given as a pseudogene. This CDR3 has 14 amino acids. The CDR3 nucleotides are TGTGCCAGCAGCAAAGCACTGGTTTTCGCTGAAGCTTTCTTT. It encodes CASSKALVFAEAFF.

V usage is TRBV28 and J usage is TRBJ1-6; D is uncertain. Germline CDR1 reads MDHEN; CDR2 reads SYDVKM. The CDR3 is 13 amino acids. V dropped 4 bases and J dropped 7 bases, with 8 bases sitting between them. CDR3 protein: CASSYRGNSPLHF. Here the CDR3 DNA reads TGTGCCAGCAGTTATCGAGGGAATTCACCCCTCCACTTT.

For the CDR3, the DNA is TGTGCCAGCAGCGAGCAGCAGGGGAATGAGCAGTTCTTC. This gives the protein CASSEQQGNEQFF. This chain joins TRBV7-2 and TRBJ2-1; possibly TRBD1 for D (6 bases). Deletions cut 5 bases from V and 7 bases from J, with 12 bases between. The germline V gene encodes CDR1 SGHTA and CDR2 FQGNSA. This CDR3 is 13 amino acids long.

The chain has TRBV9 and TRBJ2-7; 12 bases map to TRBD2. Looked up from germline, CDR1 is SGDLS and CDR2 is YYNGEE. The CDR3 totals 16 residues. Losses at the gene ends were 3 bases for V and 3 bases for J; bases not matched to a gene: 7. In nucleotides, the CDR3 is TGTGCCAGCAGCGGACGACTAGCGGGGGCCATCTACGAGCAGTACTTC. This encodes CASSGRLAGAIYEQYF.

This chain uses TRBV5-5 with TRBJ1-1; 10 nucleotides agree with TRBD1. The length of the CDR3 is 15 residues. J was trimmed by 9 bases and V by 4 bases; bases with no gene match: 12. Per the germline V gene, CDR1 is SGHKS and CDR2 is YYEKEE (reference sequence). CDR3 in DNA: TGTGCCAGCAGCCGACCCTTGTCGGACAGGGGGAAAGCTTTCTTT. Translation: CASSRPLSDRGKAFF.

The chain joins TRBV4-3 to TRBJ2-7; 7 nucleotides match TRBD1. The CDR3 is made up of 15 amino acids. V shed 10 bases, J shed 5 bases, and the junction held 17 bases outside the gene matches. Germline V lookup: CDR1 LGHNA, CDR2 YSLEER. CDR3 loop: CATAHRGRGPHEQYF. The CDR3 DNA reads TGCGCCACCGCTCACAGGGGTAGGGGTCCCCACGAGCAGTACTTC.